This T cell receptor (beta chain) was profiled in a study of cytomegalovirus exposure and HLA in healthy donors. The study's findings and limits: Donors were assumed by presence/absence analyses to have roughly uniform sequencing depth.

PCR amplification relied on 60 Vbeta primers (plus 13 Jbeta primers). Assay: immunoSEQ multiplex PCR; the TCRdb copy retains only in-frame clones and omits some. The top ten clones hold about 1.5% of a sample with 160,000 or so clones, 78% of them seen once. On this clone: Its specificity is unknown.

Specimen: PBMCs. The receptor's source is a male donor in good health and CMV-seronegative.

CDR3 in amino acids: CASSKEEREVVGELFF. CDR3 in DNA: TGTGCCAGCAGCAAAGAGGAGCGGGAGGTCGTCGGGGAGCTGTTTTTT. The chain couples TRBV21-1 to TRBJ2-2; the table assigns TRBD2, which was not confirmed against the DNA. TRBV21-1 is flagged as a pseudogene. The CDR3 contains 16 residues.